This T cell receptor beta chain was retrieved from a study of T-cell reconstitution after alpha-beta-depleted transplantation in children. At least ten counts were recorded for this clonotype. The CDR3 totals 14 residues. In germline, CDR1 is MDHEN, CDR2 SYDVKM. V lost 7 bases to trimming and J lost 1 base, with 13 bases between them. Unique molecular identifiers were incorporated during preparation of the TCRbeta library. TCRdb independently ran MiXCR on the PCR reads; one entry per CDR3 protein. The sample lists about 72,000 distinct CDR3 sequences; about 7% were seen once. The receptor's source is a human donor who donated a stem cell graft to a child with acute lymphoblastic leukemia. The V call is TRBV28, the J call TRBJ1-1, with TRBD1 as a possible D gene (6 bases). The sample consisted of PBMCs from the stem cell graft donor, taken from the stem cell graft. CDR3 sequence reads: CASIWGQTNTEAFF. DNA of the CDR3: TGTGCCAGCATTTGGGGGCAGACGAACACTGAAGCTTTCTTT.